This T cell receptor (beta chain) is from a study of somatic mutations in cytotoxic T cells in rheumatoid arthritis (dated by TCRdb to 2017 to 2019). Turning to the overall study: Patient peripheral blood (roughly 32 ml EDTA) was drawn right after diagnosis and before any treatment started. Median age was essentially the same in the patient group and the control group. TCRB deep sequencing covered approximately 69 patients with rheumatoid arthritis along with about 20 healthy controls. Some V beta antibody-stained T-cell populations were flow-sorted on a FACSAria II or Sony SH800 at nearly 100% purity, and sorted V beta1+ cells also underwent TCRB sequencing. To characterize clonality, the study used TCRB deep sequencing while asking whether somatic mutations are carried by expanded CD8+ T-cell clones in newly diagnosed, untreated rheumatoid arthritis.

General conclusions and limits of the study: Rheumatoid arthritis patients and age-matched healthy controls did not significantly differ in CD8+ T-cell clonality. Viral specificity could not be ruled out by absence from virus-specific databases, and the antigen targets of the expanded CD8+ clones remained unknown. CD8+ clonality increased with age in patients (Spearman r=0.49) but not in healthy controls. Several identical CD8+ TCRB sequences were found in both blood and synovial fluid, and in about an eighth of the 65 patients the largest CD8+ clone exceeded 20% of CD8+ cells.

The immunoSEQ assay was applied to genomic DNA for TCRB CDR3 sequencing. The published analysis was carried out like this. When patient CD8+ clones exceeding 1% were checked against published virus-specific TCRB sequences, only a few matched. Only productive TCRB rearrangements were included in the analyses. Clonality was calculated as a Shannon entropy-based productive clonality index, and a clone was defined by a unique TCRB CDR3 sequence. Repertoire overlap between two samples was calculated from the template counts of each clone relative to total templates per sample. V-gene usage measured by flow cytometry correlated with TCRB sequencing V-gene usage, with a Spearman r of approximately 0.6. The source is immuneACCESS, and TCRdb retained only in-frame sequences with V and J called. Part of the clones is not carried over; for the studies checked, unresolved V genes explain less than half of this, and the remainder is unexplained. Clone size and the V and J calls come from that table; the DNA yielded D and trimming. Here the sample has some 19,000 clones; approximately 82% occur a single time. Clones ranked in the top ten supply approximately 11% of the sample.

On an AutoMACS, CD4+ and CD8+ cells were isolated via positive magnetic bead selection, and their purity was verified by flow cytometry. A TCR V beta antibody panel was used in flow cytometry to screen first for clonal expansions, which were then characterized by TCRB deep sequencing of sorted CD8+ fractions. Ficoll-Paque PLUS density gradient separation was used to isolate peripheral blood mononuclear cells. Nucleospin Tissue or Tissue XS kits were used to extract DNA from CD4-enriched, CD8-enriched or PBMC samples, and a Qubit 2.0 fluorometer was used for quantification. Regarding this clone: Its antigen target is currently unknown. No qualities accompany the bases; no much larger clone lies one base away.

The sequence derives from a man younger than 30 with rheumatoid arthritis. The material sequenced was CD8+ T cells sorted from blood.

The CDR3 region has the sequence CASSDSSGDGANVLTF. The bases read TGTGCCAGCAGTGACTCTTCAGGGGACGGGGCCAACGTCCTGACTTTC. The chain is made from TRBV6-4 and TRBJ2-6; a tentative D match to TRBD1 spans 6 bases. CDR1 and CDR2 are read off the germline V gene as MRHNA and SNTAGT. Its CDR3 holds 16 amino acids, cysteine through phenylalanine. Only the CDR3 DNA is retained, 48 bases long and in frame from the first base. Trimming takes 0 bases from V and 4 bases from J, and the germline ends sit 10 bases apart.